The 6 T cell receptor beta chains below come from one sample, sequenced in a study of T cells in Graves' hyperthyroidism and ophthalmopathy. The TCR beta CDR3 regions underwent amplification using RNA transcripts as the source. The primer set for the first-round RT-PCR of the TCR CDR3 was HTBI. TCRdb processed the multiplex PCR reads anew with MiXCR; each CDR3 protein has one entry. The sample consists of about 700,000 distinct CDR3 sequences, just under 45% of them appearing once. The specimen sequenced was peripheral blood or thyroid tissue (not recorded which). These TCRs come from an adult man with Graves' disease, either hyperthyroidism or ophthalmopathy (not recorded which).

Comment on this clonotype: One end of the junction varies from germline; a read error may be responsible. The gene calls are TRBV7-9 and TRBJ2-5, with 7 nucleotides matching TRBD1. CDR1 and CDR2 from the germline V gene are SEHNR and FQNEAQ (reference sequence). This CDR3 comprises 14 residues. CDR3 sequence: CAISPTSRGETQYF. CDR3 in DNA: TGTGCCATCAGCCCGACATCCAGGGGGGAGACCCAGTACTTC.

This clonotype was seen many times. The chain combines TRBV7-6 with TRBJ1-5; tentative D call: TRBD1 (5 bases). Germline CDR1 is SGHVS and CDR2 is FNYEAQ. The CDR3 spans 14 residues. V lost 5 bases, J lost 7 bases, and 15 bases lay in between. The CDR3 loop reads CASSPGQGQQPQHF. The CDR3, as DNA: TGTGCCAGCAGCCCGGGGCAGGGCCAACAGCCCCAGCATTTT.

This clonotype was recorded at least ten times. The V call is TRBV5-1, the J call TRBJ1-5; D is possibly TRBD1 (5 bases). The V gene's germline CDR1 is SGHRS and CDR2 YFSETQ. The CDR3 loop spans 15 amino acids. Trimming cost V 0 bases and J 3 bases, with 10 bases left between them. CDR3 coding DNA: TGCGCCAGCAGCTTGGCGGGGACTCTCAATCAGCCCCAGCATTTT. Encoded protein: CASSLAGTLNQPQHF. Drawing the rest from reference TRBV5-1 and TRBJ1-5, the complete variable domain is KAGVTQTPRYLIKTRGQQVTLSCSPISGHRSVSWYQQTPGQGLQFLFEYFSETQRNKGNFPGRFSGRQFSNSRSEMNVSTLELGDSALYLCASSLAGTLNQPQHFGDGTRLSIL.

As to this clonotype: One base away lies a much larger clone, so this may be a sequencing read error. The chain carries TRBV20-1 and TRBJ1-1; D ambiguous. From germline, CDR1 is DFQATT and CDR2 SNEGSKA (reference sequence). Trimming pared 2 bases from V and 10 bases from J, leaving 14 bases between. The CDR3 length is 12 residues. This chain's CDR3 is CSARHDILGAFF. CDR3 coding DNA: TGCAGTGCTAGACACGACATCCTTGGAGCTTTCTTT.

The CDR3 DNA reads TGTGCCAGCAGCCCCGGGAAACTTATGACTTCCTCTGGGGCCAACGTCCTGACTTTC. Translating it yields CASSPGKLMTSSGANVLTF. The genes are TRBV7-9 and TRBJ2-6; D might be TRBD2 (5 bases). The V and J ends lost 5 bases and 0 bases respectively, with 20 bases between them. This CDR3 is 19 amino acids long. From germline, CDR1 is SEHNR and CDR2 FQNEAQ (reference sequence).

This clonotype has only a few counts. The rearrangement links TRBV14 to TRBJ1-1, with D tentatively TRBD1 (5 bases). The CDR3 loop spans 14 amino acids. Germline V gives CDR1 SGHDN, CDR2 FVKESK. V was shortened by 1 base and J by 2 bases, with 8 bases between the two germline ends. The CDR3 loop reads CASSQAGSNTEAFF. Written as DNA, the CDR3 is TGTGCCAGCAGCCAAGCAGGGTCCAACACTGAAGCTTTCTTT.